These 10 T cell receptor beta chains share one sample of origin, sequenced in a study of cytomegalovirus exposure and HLA in healthy donors (dated by TCRdb to about 2017). The receptor library was made with the immunoSEQ multiplex PCR assay. For the multiplex PCR, a mixture combining 60 forward primers for TCR Vbeta segments and 13 reverse primers for TCR Jbeta segments was used. The table comes from immuneACCESS by way of TCRdb, which keeps in-frame sequences with V and J called. Part of the clones is missing from these tables; in studies checked, under half for an unresolved V gene and the rest for unknown reasons. The sample table shows under 200,000 clones, and around 84% are seen once. Around 3.1% of the sample is held by the ten biggest clonotypes. The sample was PBMCs. These TCRs come from a woman between 40 and 50 years old in good health and CMV-seronegative.

The chain carries TRBV28 and TRBJ2-2; D is perhaps TRBD2 (7 bases). The CDR3 covers 15 residues. Germline V gene data show CDR1 as MDHEN and CDR2 as SYDVKM. Deletions cut 8 bases from V and 6 bases from J, with 19 bases between. The CDR3 bases are TGTGCCAGCCTTATGGGGGGGCAATTTTCCGGGGAGCTGTTTTTT. Amino acids: CASLMGGQFSGELFF.

This clone was seen more than once but under ten times. The rearrangement joins TRBV7-9 to TRBJ2-5, with TRBD2 as a possible D gene (6 bases). The CDR3 runs to 15 residues. The V end lost 1 base, the J end lost 5 bases, and 14 bases lay between the germline ends. The germline CDR1 and CDR2 sequences are SEHNR and FQNEAQ (reference sequence). The CDR3: CASSLGHSSGETQYF. The CDR3 DNA is TGTGCCAGCAGCTTAGGGCACTCCAGCGGGGAGACCCAGTACTTC.

The genes are TRBV6-1 and TRBJ2-7; perhaps TRBD1 as D (6 bases). The CDR3 is 15 amino acids. Germline V gives CDR1 MNHNS, CDR2 SASEGT. The V and J ends lost 8 bases and 2 bases respectively, with 19 bases between them. CDR3 sequence: CASGTRGQPTYEQYF. For the CDR3, the DNA is TGTGCCAGCGGCACCAGGGGCCAACCCACCTACGAGCAGTACTTC.

V is TRBV5-1 and J is TRBJ2-5; D remains unclear. Judging by the DNA end, TRBJ2-7 fits better; the J call may be wrong. This CDR3 has 13 amino acids. Germline CDR1 SGHRS, CDR2 YFSETQ. CDR3 nucleotides: TGCGCCAGCAGCTTGGGCGGATTCTACGAGCAGTACTTC. It codes for CASSLGGFYEQYF.

The chain uses TRBV19 and TRBJ1-5; D not resolved. The CDR3 totals 13 residues. Germline V gene data show CDR1 as LNHDA and CDR2 as SQIVND (reference sequence). The germline V and J ends were trimmed by 5 bases and 5 bases, with 10 bases remaining between them. CDR3 bases: TGTGCCAGTAGTCCCCGGGGAGATCAGCCCCAGCATTTT. This codes for CASSPRGDQPQHF.

This CDR3 is CASSSLEGLNQPQHF. DNA of the CDR3: TGTGCCAGCAGTTCCTTGGAGGGACTCAATCAGCCCCAGCATTTT. The chain is built from TRBV6-1 and TRBJ1-5, with a weak D call TRBD1 (5 bases). Trimming shortened V by 5 bases and J by 3 bases, and 14 bases separated the two germline ends. The CDR3 length is 15 residues. Germline CDR1 reads MNHNS; CDR2 reads SASEGT.

The rearrangement links TRBV6-1 to TRBJ2-6; D remains unclear. The CDR3 is made up of 14 amino acids. The V end was cut by 10 bases, the J end by 0 bases, with 10 bases between. The germline V gene has CDR1 MNHNS and CDR2 SASEGT. Here the CDR3 DNA reads TGTGCCAACAACAAACCCTCTGGGGCCAACGTCCTGACTTTC. It translates to CANNKPSGANVLTF.

This clone was seen just once. V usage is TRBV6-6 and J usage is TRBJ1-6; unclear D gene. The ends were cut back, 6 bases at V and 6 bases at J, with 9 bases in the middle. The CDR3 loop spans 13 amino acids. The germline V gene encodes CDR1 MNHNY and CDR2 SVGAGI (reference sequence). CDR3 protein: CASSPAGNSPLHF. Here the CDR3 DNA reads TGTGCCAGCAGCCCCGCCGGTAATTCACCCCTCCACTTT.

This chain joins TRBV7-8 and TRBJ1-5; D is ambiguous. CDR1 and CDR2 (germline): SGHVS, FQNEAQ. The CDR3 sequence is 17 residues long. Trimming shortened V by 2 bases and J by 4 bases, and 18 bases separated the two germline ends. CDR3 bases: TGTGCCAGCAGCTTACTACGGGCCGGGGAGAAGAATCAGCCCCAGCATTTT. Its translation is CASSLLRAGEKNQPQHF.

The gene calls are TRBV19 and TRBJ2-7; TRBD1 might be the D (6 bases). CDR1 LNHDA and CDR2 SQIVND come from the germline V gene (reference sequence). The CDR3 is 13 residues long. V was trimmed by 6 bases and J by 3 bases, leaving 12 bases between them. The CDR3 DNA follows: TGTGCCAGTAGGGGGACAACTGGCTACGAGCAGTACTTC. Translated: CASRGTTGYEQYF.